A single sample gave rise to the 21 T cell receptor beta chains below, sequenced in a study of blood T cell repertoires in COVID-19. The protocol was immunoSEQ multiplex PCR, while the TCRdb copy is restricted to in-frame clones and leaves out a portion. This sample has more than 80,000 clones, with 70% to 85% found just once. Material: peripheral blood. These receptors were taken from a woman in her fifties or sixties with acute or convalescent COVID-19.

The chain has TRBV19 and TRBJ2-1; TRBD2 might be the D (6 bases). CDR3 size: 13 residues. V gave up 6 bases and J gave up 9 bases, with 15 bases separating them. Germline V lookup: CDR1 LNHDA, CDR2 SQIVND (reference sequence). DNA of the CDR3: TGTGCCAGTAGCACCGGGGGTACCCGTGAGCAGTTCTTC. Encoded protein: CASSTGGTREQFF.

The rearrangement uses TRBV4-2 and TRBJ2-2, with a weak D call TRBD2 (5 bases). V lost 0 bases, J lost 7 bases, and 12 bases lay in between. Germline lookup yields CDR1 LGHNA and CDR2 YNFKEQ. This CDR3 comprises 15 residues. The CDR3, as DNA: TGTGCCAGCAGCCAAGAAGTGGCGGCGGGCGGGGAGCTGTTTTTT. This codes for CASSQEVAAGGELFF.

This clone occurred once. The CDR3 nucleotides are TGCGCCAGCAGCTTCACAGGTGCGAACACTGAAGCTTTCTTT. Translating it yields CASSFTGANTEAFF. The chain is built from TRBV5-1 and TRBJ1-1; a weak D match, TRBD1 (5 bases). This CDR3 is built from 14 residues. Trimming cost V 2 bases and J 1 base, with 9 bases left between them. Germline V gives CDR1 SGHRS, CDR2 YFSETQ.

The CDR3 sequence: CASSEDRGRPLLNTEAFF. CDR3 sequence (DNA): TGTGCCAGCAGCGAGGACAGGGGGCGACCCTTGCTGAACACTGAAGCTTTCTTT. The chain recombines TRBV21-1 with TRBJ1-1; the table gives TRBD1 as D, unverified against the DNA. TRBV21-1 is marked as a pseudogene. The CDR3 contains 18 residues.

The V call is TRBV19, the J call TRBJ1-1, with D maybe TRBD1 (6 bases). CDR1 and CDR2 (germline): LNHDA, SQIVND (reference sequence). The CDR3 totals 13 residues. V lost 5 bases, J lost 8 bases, and 15 bases lay in between. CDR3 in DNA: TGTGCCAGTAGTGGGTGGGGGGGCCCAGAAGCTTTCTTT. Translating gives CASSGWGGPEAFF.

The V and J genes are TRBV5-1 and TRBJ1-1; D is uncertain. From germline, CDR1 is SGHRS and CDR2 YFSETQ. V was trimmed by 2 bases and J by 3 bases, leaving 11 bases between them. The CDR3 has 14 residues. In DNA form, the CDR3 reads TGCGCCAGCAGCTTATCAGGCACGGACACTGAAGCTTTCTTT. Residues: CASSLSGTDTEAFF.

The chain combines TRBV28 with TRBJ2-1, with 9 bases fitting TRBD2. Germline CDR1 and CDR2: MDHEN and SYDVKM. Trimming removed 4 bases from V and 6 bases from J; junction bases left unmatched: 7. The CDR3 totals 15 residues. The DNA of the CDR3 is TGTGCCAGCAGTTCTTTAGCGGGAGTGTTCAATGAGCAGTTCTTC. The encoded protein is CASSSLAGVFNEQFF. The full variable domain, its missing parts supplied by reference TRBV28 and TRBJ2-1, is DVKVTQSSRYLVKRTGEKVFLECVQDMDHENMFWYRQDPGLGLRLIYFSYDVKMKEKGDIPEGYSVSREKKERFSLILESASTNQTSMYLCASSSLAGVFNEQFFGPGTRLTVL.

The chain couples TRBV12-2 to TRBJ1-1. TRBV12-2 is a known pseudogene. The CDR3 runs 15 residues. As DNA, the CDR3 is TGTGCAAGTCGCTCTCGGTCAAATCGCAACACTGAAGCTTTCTTT. This translates into CASRSRSNRNTEAFF.

The chain combines TRBV3-1 (or the pseudogene TRBV3-2) with TRBJ2-2; 8 bases map to TRBD2. The germline CDR1 and CDR2 sequences are LGHDT and YNNKEL (reference sequence). This CDR3 has 16 residues. Germline trimming cut 1 base from V and 5 bases from J; bases unmatched to any gene: 6. This chain's CDR3 is CASSQAHRGGTGELFF. CDR3 DNA: TGTGCCAGCAGCCAAGCTCACCGGGGGGGAACCGGGGAGCTGTTTTTT.

This clone was seen a single time. This chain uses TRBV5-1 with TRBJ2-5; D is ambiguous. The germline V and J ends were trimmed by 0 bases and 2 bases, with 5 bases remaining between them. Germline values: CDR1 SGHRS, CDR2 YFSETQ. The CDR3 covers 13 residues. Here the CDR3 DNA reads TGCGCCAGCAGCTTGGGTCAGCAAGAGACCCAGTACTTC. It encodes CASSLGQQETQYF. The full variable domain, completed using reference TRBV5-1 and TRBJ2-5, is KAGVTQTPRYLIKTRGQQVTLSCSPISGHRSVSWYQQTPGQGLQFLFEYFSETQRNKGNFPGRFSGRQFSNSRSEMNVSTLELGDSALYLCASSLGQQETQYFGPGTRLLVL.

This clone was recorded once. The chain is built from TRBV7-9 and TRBJ1-4, with D unresolved. CDR1 and CDR2 from the germline V gene are SEHNR and FQNEAQ (reference sequence). The CDR3 is 14 residues long. V gave up 2 bases and J gave up 7 bases, with 11 bases separating them. The CDR3 is CASSLSQAGEKLFF. The CDR3, as DNA: TGTGCCAGCAGCTTAAGTCAGGCTGGTGAAAAACTGTTTTTT.

V usage is TRBV6-1 and J usage is TRBJ1-2, with D possibly TRBD1 on 5 matching bases. Germline loops: CDR1 MNHNS, CDR2 SASEGT. CDR3 length: 15 amino acids. Trimming removed 3 bases from V and 8 bases from J, with 19 bases in between. Here the CDR3 reads CASSENWDGAGGYTF. The CDR3 DNA is TGTGCCAGCAGTGAGAATTGGGACGGCGCGGGGGGCTACACCTTC.

The genes are TRBV6-5 and TRBJ2-2, with D perhaps matching TRBD2 (5 bases). V lost 0 bases and J 5 bases, leaving 13 bases between the germline ends. The CDR3 covers 16 residues. Germline lookup yields CDR1 MNHEY and CDR2 SVGAGI. The CDR3 loop reads CASSYSSTTDTGELFF. The CDR3 DNA reads TGTGCCAGCAGTTACTCGTCGACTACTGATACCGGGGAGCTGTTTTTT.

This chain links TRBV19 with TRBJ1-5; D gene ambiguous. This CDR3 region has 15 residues. Germline V gene lookup returns CDR1 LNHDA and CDR2 SQIVND (reference sequence). V lost 6 bases and J lost 3, with 15 bases in between. For the CDR3, the DNA is TGTGCCAGTAGCCCTCACGCGTCCGACAATCAGCCCCAGCATTTT. Residues: CASSPHASDNQPQHF.

J is TRBJ2-2 and V is TRBV4-1; 14 bases agree with TRBD2. After removal of 3 bases from V and 2 bases from J, the junction contained 11 bases not matched to a gene. The CDR3 length is 20 residues. CDR1 is MGHRA, CDR2 YSYEKL, per germline. This CDR3 is CASSQATGTSGRSNTGELFF. CDR3 DNA: TGCGCCAGCAGCCAGGCAACCGGGACTAGCGGGAGATCCAACACCGGGGAGCTGTTTTTT.

The chain carries TRBV6-6 and TRBJ2-5; 9 bases are a match to TRBD1. V dropped 8 bases and J dropped 5; count of bases not matched to a gene: 6. The CDR3 sequence is 13 residues long. Germline loops: CDR1 MNHNY, CDR2 SVGAGI (reference sequence). CDR3 in amino acids: CASCDRGYETQYF. CDR3 nucleotide sequence: TGTGCCAGCTGCGACAGGGGGTACGAGACCCAGTACTTC.

This chain joins TRBV5-6 and TRBJ2-1; D gene unclear. Germline assignment: CDR1 SGHDT and CDR2 YYEEEE. This CDR3 region has 11 residues. V was shortened by 0 bases and J by 7 bases, with 2 bases between the two germline ends. The CDR3 sequence: CASSLANEQFF. In DNA, the CDR3 is TGTGCCAGCAGCTTGGCGAATGAGCAGTTCTTC.

The genes are TRBV6-5 and TRBJ2-7, with TRBD2 identical over 12 bases. CDR3 size: 14 residues. V was pared by 6 bases and J by 5 bases, with 5 bases of the junction left unmatched. Per germline, CDR1 MNHEY and CDR2 SVGAGI. CDR3 sequence reads: CASRRLAGADEQYF. CDR3 DNA sequence: TGTGCCAGCAGGAGACTAGCGGGAGCCGACGAGCAGTACTTC.

J is TRBJ2-4 and V is TRBV19; TRBD2 matches 12 bases. The germline V gene encodes CDR1 LNHDA and CDR2 SQIVND (reference sequence). The CDR3 contains 17 residues. After removal of 5 bases from V and 0 bases from J, the junction contained 5 bases not matched to a gene. CDR3 coding DNA: TGTGCCAGTAGTCCTGGGACTAGCGGGCGAGCCAAAAACATTCAGTACTTC. This sequence encodes CASSPGTSGRAKNIQYF.

J is TRBJ1-1 and V is TRBV6-5; a possible D gene is TRBD1 (6 bases). There are 11 residues in the CDR3. Trimming cost V 3 bases and J 11 bases, with 10 bases left between them. Germline CDR1 reads MNHEY; CDR2 reads SVGAGI. The DNA for the CDR3 is TGTGCCAGCAGTTATAACAGGGTGGCTTTCTTT. Translation gives CASSYNRVAFF.

The chain combines TRBV28 with TRBJ2-1; 7 nucleotides line up with TRBD1. The germline CDR1 and CDR2 sequences are MDHEN and SYDVKM. V shed 6 bases, J shed 7 bases, and the junction held 9 bases outside the gene matches. This CDR3 region has 14 residues. CDR3 DNA sequence: TGTGCCAGCAGCGTGGGGCAGGGGGTTAATGAGCAGTTCTTC. It yields the protein CASSVGQGVNEQFF.